Listed below are T cell receptor beta chains from one sample, sequenced in a study of beta chain features in type 1 diabetes. Repertoires were generated with immunoSEQ multiplex PCR, while TCRdb's copy carries only in-frame clones and drops some. The sample records 640,000 or so clones, around 15% being singletons. Sample: naive CD4+ T cells from blood. These receptors were taken from a man younger than 35 with type 1 diabetes. The CDR3 runs from the conserved cysteine through the conserved F or W. The D gene is left open where the match is weak. Rows may omit the clone size; those that give it use once, few, many or a size class.

V: TRBV6-5; size: few; D: .; J: TRBJ2-1; CDR3: CASSRPEGYYNEQFF; DNA: TGTGCCAGCAGCCGCCCGGAGGGGTACTACAATGAGCAGTTCTTC
V: TRBV19; size: .; D: TRBD2; J: TRBJ2-7; CDR3: CASSSQRTSGRKHEQYF; DNA: TGTGCCAGTAGTAGCCAAAGGACTAGCGGGAGGAAACACGAGCAGTACTTC
V: TRBV30; size: .; D: TRBD2; J: TRBJ2-1; CDR3: CAGYRVGLAGDNEQFF; DNA: TGTGCCGGATACAGAGTGGGACTAGCGGGAGACAATGAGCAGTTCTTC
V: TRBV9; size: .; D: .; J: TRBJ2-1; CDR3: CASSVGVGNEQFF; DNA: TGTGCCAGCAGCGTGGGGGTAGGGAATGAGCAGTTCTTC
V: TRBV18; size: once; D: .; J: TRBJ2-3; CDR3: CASSPYVTGTDTQYF; DNA: TGTGCCAGCTCACCGTACGTAACGGGCACAGATACGCAGTATTTT
V: TRBV7-2; size: few; D: .; J: TRBJ2-7; CDR3: CASSFRSGDRQYEQYF; DNA: TGTGCCAGCAGCTTTAGGTCGGGAGACAGGCAATACGAGCAGTACTTC
V: TRBV10-3; size: few; D: TRBD2; J: TRBJ2-2; CDR3: CAGGYLAGAETGELFF; DNA: TGTGCCGGGGGGTACCTGGCGGGAGCGGAAACCGGGGAGCTGTTTTTT
V: TRBV5-1; size: .; D: .; J: TRBJ1-3; CDR3: CASSPGDSGNTIYF; DNA: TGCGCCAGCAGCCCAGGGGACTCTGGAAACACCATATATTTT
V: TRBV11-2; size: few; D: TRBD2; J: TRBJ2-1; CDR3: CASRFSGGSYNEQFF; DNA: TGTGCCAGCAGATTTAGCGGGGGATCCTACAATGAGCAGTTCTTC
V: TRBV7-2; size: few; D: TRBD1; J: TRBJ2-5; CDR3: CASSPLGQGGETQYF; DNA: TGTGCCAGCAGTCCCCTTGGACAGGGGGGAGAGACCCAGTACTTC
V: TRBV5-1; size: few; D: TRBD1; J: TRBJ1-1; CDR3: CASSQTGAGSTEAFF; DNA: TGCGCCAGCAGCCAAACAGGGGCCGGTAGCACTGAAGCTTTCTTT
V: TRBV25-1; size: few; D: TRBD2; J: TRBJ2-5; CDR3: CASSGWGGTSGKETQYF; DNA: TGTGCCAGCAGTGGTTGGGGAGGGACTAGCGGGAAAGAGACCCAGTACTTC
V: TRBV2; size: few; D: TRBD2; J: TRBJ2-3; CDR3: CASTAGGTSGTDTQYF; DNA: TGTGCCAGCACCGCTGGTGGGACTAGCGGGACAGATACGCAGTATTTT
V: TRBV14; size: few; D: .; J: TRBJ1-1; CDR3: CASSQVTFRWTEAFF; DNA: TGTGCCAGCAGCCAAGTTACTTTCCGGTGGACTGAAGCTTTCTTT
V: TRBV10-3; size: few; D: TRBD1; J: TRBJ2-5; CDR3: CAISEGGQGQETQYF; DNA: TGTGCCATCAGTGAGGGGGGACAGGGTCAAGAGACCCAGTACTTC
V: TRBV27; size: few; D: .; J: TRBJ2-7; CDR3: CASSLRTAEQYF; DNA: TGTGCCAGCAGTTTACGGACAGCAGAGCAGTACTTC
V: TRBV19; size: few; D: .; J: TRBJ2-1; CDR3: CASKADYNEQFF; DNA: TGTGCCAGTAAGGCGGACTACAATGAGCAGTTCTTC
V: TRBV30; size: .; D: .; J: TRBJ1-1; CDR3: CAWSVGGSTNTEAFF; DNA: TGTGCCTGGAGTGTAGGGGGGTCCACGAACACTGAAGCTTTCTTT
V: TRBV9; size: .; D: .; J: TRBJ2-3; CDR3: CASSVRTDTQYF; DNA: TGTGCCAGCAGCGTACGCACAGATACGCAGTATTTT
V: TRBV5-1; size: few; D: TRBD1; J: TRBJ1-5; CDR3: CASSLQGADEPQHF; DNA: TGCGCCAGCAGCTTACAGGGGGCTGACGAACCCCAGCATTTT
V: TRBV7-2; size: few; D: .; J: TRBJ2-7; CDR3: CASSLVLPEPYEQYF; DNA: TGTGCCAGCAGCTTAGTTTTGCCAGAACCCTACGAGCAGTACTTC
V: TRBV4-3; size: .; D: .; J: TRBJ2-3; CDR3: CASSPGAGPRTDTQYF; DNA: TGCGCCAGCAGCCCCGGGGCAGGGCCCCGCACAGATACGCAGTATTTT
V: TRBV5-1; size: .; D: TRBD2; J: TRBJ2-1; CDR3: CASSRTLLAGSSYNEQFF; DNA: TGCGCCAGCAGCCGAACCCTTCTAGCGGGGTCTTCCTACAATGAGCAGTTCTTC
V: TRBV2; size: once; D: TRBD1; J: TRBJ2-2; CDR3: CASSARQGTGELFF; DNA: TGTGCCAGCAGTGCGCGACAGGGGACCGGGGAGCTGTTTTTT
V: TRBV28; size: .; D: .; J: TRBJ1-2; CDR3: CASSPGGAGYYGYTF; DNA: TGTGCCAGCAGTCCCGGGGGGGCCGGGTACTATGGCTACACCTTC
V: TRBV19; size: .; D: .; J: TRBJ1-1; CDR3: CASSLLPRGSGTEAFF; DNA: TGTGCCAGTAGTCTTCTACCCCGCGGGAGTGGAACTGAAGCTTTCTTT
V: TRBV14; size: few; D: TRBD2; J: TRBJ2-1; CDR3: CASSQEVSGRGTPPSSYNEQFF; DNA: TGTGCCAGCAGCCAAGAGGTCAGTGGGAGGGGCACTCCTCCGAGCTCCTACAATGAGCAGTTCTTC
V: TRBV29-1; size: .; D: .; J: TRBJ2-7; CDR3: CSVAGADLYEQYF; DNA: TGCAGCGTTGCGGGGGCAGACCTCTACGAGCAGTACTTC
V: TRBV5-1; size: few; D: .; J: TRBJ2-3; CDR3: CASSLGDRTTDTQYF; DNA: TGCGCCAGCAGCTTGGGTGACAGGACAACAGATACGCAGTATTTT
V: TRBV19; size: few; D: TRBD1; J: TRBJ1-1; CDR3: CASAGGWAKNTEAFF; DNA: TGTGCCAGCGCAGGGGGCTGGGCAAAAAACACTGAAGCTTTCTTT
V: TRBV2; size: .; D: .; J: TRBJ1-6; CDR3: CASLSEGLGGSPLHF; DNA: TGTGCCAGCCTCTCGGAAGGACTGGGCGGTTCACCCCTCCACTTT
V: TRBV30; size: .; D: .; J: TRBJ1-1; CDR3: CASRPGTEAFF; DNA: TGTGCCTCAAGGCCAGGGACTGAAGCTTTCTTT
V: TRBV10-2; size: .; D: TRBD1; J: TRBJ2-5; CDR3: CASRGTGQETQYF; DNA: TGCGCCAGCAGGGGGACAGGCCAAGAGACCCAGTACTTC
V: TRBV7-2; size: .; D: .; J: TRBJ1-2; CDR3: CASSLAAGRIGYTF; DNA: TGTGCCAGCAGCTTAGCTGCAGGCCGGATTGGCTACACCTTC
V: TRBV2; size: .; D: .; J: TRBJ2-5; CDR3: CASSEEWGQETQYF; DNA: TGTGCCAGCAGTGAAGAATGGGGCCAAGAGACCCAGTACTTC